Shown below are 28 T cell receptor beta chains from a single sample sequenced in a study of T-cell reconstitution after alpha-beta-depleted transplantation in children. A library of TCRbeta sequences, prepared with unique molecular identifiers, was generated. Each CDR3 protein gets one entry after TCRdb re-called the PCR reads with MiXCR. The data contain almost 500,000 distinct CDR3 sequences, about an eighth of them singletons. The sample was PBMCs from the stem cell graft donor, taken from the stem cell graft. These receptors came from a human donor who donated a stem cell graft to a child with combined immunodeficiency.

This clonotype was recorded a few times. V gene TRBV12-3 or TRBV12-4 combines with J gene TRBJ1-1; D not resolved. The CDR3 has 11 residues. V lost 5 bases to trimming and J lost 7 bases, with 8 bases between them. CDR3 nucleotides: TGTGCCAGCAGTGTTGGTAATGAAGCTTTCTTT. Translating gives CASSVGNEAFF.

This clonotype was counted ten times or more. The rearrangement uses TRBV4-1 and TRBJ2-3; 14 nucleotides align to TRBD2. Germline V gene lookup returns CDR1 MGHRA and CDR2 YSYEKL. The J segment lost 3 bases and the V segment lost 1 base, leaving 15 bases of the junction unmatched. This CDR3 has 21 residues. CDR3 nucleotide sequence: TGCGCCAGCAGCCAAGCTTTGAGGACTAGCGGGAGGCTCCGAGGTACAGATACGCAGTATTTT. Amino acid sequence: CASSQALRTSGRLRGTDTQYF.

The rearrangement uses TRBV24-1 and TRBJ2-1; TRBD2 matches 12 bases. The length of the CDR3 is 15 residues. Germline CDR1 KGHDR, CDR2 SFDVKD. V shed 5 bases, J shed 6 bases, and the junction held 4 bases outside the gene matches. The DNA for the CDR3 is TGTGCCACCAGTGTGCTAGCGGGGGGGCTCAATGAGCAGTTCTTC. The encoded protein is CATSVLAGGLNEQFF.

This clonotype has just a few counts. J is TRBJ2-7 and V is TRBV10-3; TRBD2 aligns across 7 bases. Germline CDR1 reads ENHRY; CDR2 reads SYGVKD. The CDR3 is 14 amino acids. The V and J ends lost 10 bases and 6 bases, in that order; junction bases with no gene match: 15. The CDR3 here is CASEAAGVPGEQYF. The CDR3 DNA is TGTGCCAGCGAGGCGGCGGGAGTTCCGGGCGAGCAGTACTTC.

The genes are TRBV12-3 or TRBV12-4 and TRBJ1-2; D is undetermined. The CDR3 runs 16 residues. Trimming took 3 bases from V and 8 from J, leaving 22 bases between them. The CDR3 protein is CASSLSWGGDLRGYTF. The CDR3 DNA follows: TGTGCCAGCAGTTTGAGCTGGGGAGGTGACTTGAGGGGCTACACCTTC.

V and J are TRBV7-3 and TRBJ2-1; 9 bases agree with TRBD1. The V and J ends lost 5 bases and 7 bases, in that order; junction bases with no gene match: 9. From germline, CDR1 is SGHTA and CDR2 FQGTGA. The CDR3 has 15 amino acids. This CDR3 is CASSPSGTGFNEQFF. CDR3 coding DNA: TGTGCCAGCAGCCCATCAGGGACAGGGTTTAATGAGCAGTTCTTC.

The rearrangement links TRBV9 to TRBJ2-3; a possible D gene is TRBD2 (5 bases). This CDR3 region has 14 residues. Germline V lookup: CDR1 SGDLS, CDR2 YYNGEE. V lost 3 bases, J lost 2 bases, and 10 bases lay in between. CDR3 in amino acids: CASSGRALTDTQYF. Written as DNA, the CDR3 is TGTGCCAGCAGCGGGCGGGCCCTCACAGATACGCAGTATTTT. Supplemented by reference TRBV9 and TRBJ2-3, the full variable domain reads DSGVTQTPKHLITATGQRVTLRCSPRSGDLSVYWYQQSLDQGLQFLIQYYNGEERAKGNILERFSAQQFPDLHSELNLSSLELGDSALYFCASSGRALTDTQYFGPGTRLTVL.

The chain joins TRBV9 to TRBJ1-4; 7 bases map to TRBD1. Germline V gene lookup returns CDR1 SGDLS and CDR2 YYNGEE. The CDR3 contains 15 residues. V lost 4 bases and J lost 7; bases outside the gene matches: 10. The CDR3 here is CASSLRQGQGEKLFF. CDR3 bases: TGTGCCAGCAGCCTTCGACAGGGTCAGGGTGAAAAACTGTTTTTT.

This chain joins TRBV5-1 and TRBJ2-1, with 8 bases lining up with TRBD2. The CDR3 totals 18 residues. Losses at the gene ends were 1 base for V and 6 bases for J; bases not matched to a gene: 15. CDR1 and CDR2 (germline): SGHRS, YFSETQ. CDR3: CASSLIPGLVSSGNEQFF. The CDR3 DNA reads TGCGCCAGCAGCTTGATTCCGGGACTAGTAAGTTCGGGCAATGAGCAGTTCTTC. The complete variable domain, with remaining parts taken from reference TRBV5-1 and TRBJ2-1, reads KAGVTQTPRYLIKTRGQQVTLSCSPISGHRSVSWYQQTPGQGLQFLFEYFSETQRNKGNFPGRFSGRQFSNSRSEMNVSTLELGDSALYLCASSLIPGLVSSGNEQFFGPGTRLTVL.

The table lists this clonotype with many counts. V is TRBV7-2 and J is TRBJ2-7, with no clear D. Germline assignment: CDR1 SGHTA and CDR2 FQGNSA. V was pared by 0 bases and J by 0 bases, with 15 bases between. CDR3 size: 17 residues. The CDR3 reads CASSLAKAAPSSYEQYF. In nucleotides, the CDR3 is TGTGCCAGCAGCTTAGCGAAGGCGGCCCCTAGCTCCTACGAGCAGTACTTC.

This clonotype was picked up a small number of times. The genes are TRBV7-2 and TRBJ2-7, with 7 bases aligning to TRBD2. Germline CDR1 SGHTA, CDR2 FQGNSA. Unmatched junction bases numbered 3, after V lost 4 bases and J lost 6 bases. There are 12 residues in the CDR3. The CDR3 DNA sequence: TGTGCCAGCAGCTGGGGGGGGAGCGAGCAGTACTTC. Protein sequence: CASSWGGSEQYF.

This clonotype was found a few times. This rearrangement joins TRBV10-3 to TRBJ2-7; TRBD1 is a possible D gene (6 bases). This CDR3 is 13 amino acids long. Germline V gene lookup returns CDR1 ENHRY and CDR2 SYGVKD. The germline V and J ends were trimmed by 7 bases and 3 bases, with 13 bases remaining between them. CDR3 sequence: CAIIGGPSYEQYF. The CDR3 DNA follows: TGTGCCATCATAGGGGGTCCTAGCTACGAGCAGTACTTC.

This clonotype was counted a few times. The J gene is TRBJ2-1, the V gene TRBV9; 10 bases are shared with TRBD2. The CDR3 runs 16 residues. The V gene's germline CDR1 is SGDLS and CDR2 YYNGEE. V dropped 0 bases and J dropped 2; count of bases not matched to a gene: 2. The CDR3 here is CASSVDGLAAYNEQFF. CDR3 nucleotide sequence: TGTGCCAGCAGCGTAGATGGACTAGCGGCCTACAATGAGCAGTTCTTC.

In this sample, this clonotype turned up many times. This chain connects TRBV18 to TRBJ1-6; TRBD1 is a possible D gene (5 bases). The germline V gene has CDR1 KGHSH and CDR2 LQKENI. V lost 1 base to trimming and J lost 0 bases, with 7 bases between them. This CDR3 has 16 residues. The chain's CDR3 is CASSPRQSSYNSPLHF. CDR3 sequence (DNA): TGTGCCAGCTCACCACGACAGAGCTCCTATAATTCACCCCTCCACTTT.

This clonotype has just a few counts. The V gene is TRBV7-9, the J gene TRBJ2-6; D ambiguous. Germline V gene sequence: CDR1 SEHNR, CDR2 FQNEAQ (reference sequence). V was pared by 5 bases and J by 0 bases, with 8 bases between. The CDR3 is made up of 15 amino acids. The DNA for the CDR3 is TGTGCCAGCAGCCCGGCTATCTCTGGGGCCAACGTCCTGACTTTC. It translates to CASSPAISGANVLTF.

The CDR3 sequence: CASSLEDRRGIWFAGTDTQYF. The CDR3 coding sequence is TGTGCCAGCAGCTTGGAGGACCGCAGGGGTATTTGGTTCGCGGGCACAGATACGCAGTATTTT. The chain recombines TRBV11-1 with TRBJ2-3; tentatively, D is TRBD1 (6 bases). V was clipped by 3 bases and J by 1 base, with 29 bases between them. The germline V gene has CDR1 SGHAT and CDR2 FQDESV (reference sequence). CDR3 size: 21 residues.

The gene calls are TRBV5-6 and TRBJ2-7, with 9 nucleotides matching TRBD2. Germline lookup yields CDR1 SGHDT and CDR2 YYEEEE. The J segment lost 3 bases and the V segment lost 1 base, leaving 8 bases of the junction unmatched. The CDR3 runs to 16 residues. CDR3 loop: CASSLPGPSGNYEQYF. The CDR3 DNA reads as TGTGCCAGCAGCTTGCCGGGGCCTAGCGGGAACTACGAGCAGTACTTC.

This clonotype was seen a few times. The gene calls are TRBV10-3 and TRBJ2-7; 14 nucleotides align to TRBD2. V lost 6 bases to trimming and J lost 5 bases; unmatched junction nucleotides: 3. CDR3 length: 14 residues. Germline-derived CDR1 and CDR2 are ENHRY and SYGVKD. CDR3: CAISPGLAGDEQYF. CDR3 sequence (DNA): TGTGCCATCAGCCCGGGACTAGCGGGAGACGAGCAGTACTTC.

The CDR3 loop reads CSARSGGIDTQYF. CDR3 nucleotide sequence: TGCAGTGCCCGTAGCGGGGGGATAGATACGCAGTATTTT. The chain couples TRBV20-1 to TRBJ2-3, with 10 bases that match TRBD2. Losses at the gene ends were 6 bases for V and 5 bases for J; bases not matched to a gene: 5. Germline CDR1 reads DFQATT; CDR2 reads SNEGSKA (reference sequence). CDR3 size: 13 residues.

This clonotype was seen a few times. The CDR3 loop reads CASSLGTSGRKTQYF. CDR3 nucleotide sequence: TGTGCCAGCAGTTTAGGGACTAGCGGGAGAAAGACCCAGTACTTC. This chain joins TRBV6-5 and TRBJ2-5; 14 nucleotides align to TRBD2. The germline V gene encodes CDR1 MNHEY and CDR2 SVGAGI. The CDR3 length is 15 residues. Trimming at V came to 4 bases and at J to 6 bases, leaving 4 bases not matched to a gene.

This clonotype was found a few times. This chain uses TRBV9 with TRBJ1-2; TRBD1 is a possible D gene (6 bases). Trimming left V 3 bases short and J 3 bases short, with 18 bases between. CDR1 and CDR2 from the germline V gene are SGDLS and YYNGEE. The CDR3 is 16 amino acids. The CDR3 is CASSETPYRVDYGYTF. Written as DNA, the CDR3 is TGTGCCAGCAGCGAAACCCCATACAGGGTAGACTATGGCTACACCTTC. Based on the CDR3 plus reference TRBV9 and TRBJ1-2, the full variable domain is DSGVTQTPKHLITATGQRVTLRCSPRSGDLSVYWYQQSLDQGLQFLIQYYNGEERAKGNILERFSAQQFPDLHSELNLSSLELGDSALYFCASSETPYRVDYGYTFGSGTRLTVV.

This clonotype appeared a few times. Here the CDR3 reads CASSRGSKPTNEKLFF. As DNA, the CDR3 is TGCGCCAGCAGCCGAGGGTCCAAGCCAACTAATGAAAAACTGTTTTTT. The chain combines TRBV5-1 with TRBJ1-4; D unclear. The CDR3 is 16 amino acids. CDR1 and CDR2 from the germline V gene are SGHRS and YFSETQ. V shed 4 bases and J shed 0 bases, with 13 bases lying between them.

This clonotype has just a few counts. The chain couples TRBV10-3 to TRBJ1-1; 7 bases are a match to TRBD1. Losses at the gene ends were 2 bases for V and 5 bases for J; bases not matched to a gene: 2. This CDR3 region has 13 residues. The germline gives CDR1 ENHRY, CDR2 SYGVKD. The CDR3 loop is CAISEEGATEAFF. In nucleotides, the CDR3 is TGTGCCATCAGTGAGGAGGGGGCGACTGAAGCTTTCTTT.

This clonotype was observed a few times. The rearrangement uses TRBV10-3 and TRBJ1-5; D gene unclear. The CDR3 spans 15 residues. CDR1 is ENHRY, CDR2 SYGVKD, per germline. The ends were cut back, 2 bases at V and 0 bases at J, with 8 bases in the middle. DNA for the CDR3: TGTGCCATCAGTGAGAAATTAGATAGCAATCAGCCCCAGCATTTT. Its translation is CAISEKLDSNQPQHF.

This clonotype was seen a handful of times. The chain recombines TRBV7-9 with TRBJ2-1; D gene ambiguous. Germline CDR1 is SEHNR and CDR2 is FQNEAQ (reference sequence). Trimming took off 10 bases at V and 0 bases at J, with 13 bases between the two ends. The length of the CDR3 is 14 residues. Here the CDR3 reads CATQAENSYNEQFF. The CDR3 bases are TGTGCCACCCAGGCTGAAAACTCCTACAATGAGCAGTTCTTC.

This clonotype has only a few counts. This rearrangement joins TRBV11-1 to TRBJ1-1; no definite D call. There are 14 residues in the CDR3. The V gene's germline CDR1 is SGHAT and CDR2 FQDESV (reference sequence). V was cut by 5 bases and J by 4 bases, with 14 bases left in between. The CDR3 DNA follows: TGTGCCAGCAGCCAATCTGTGTGGGCCACTGAAGCTTTCTTT. It is translated as CASSQSVWATEAFF.

Only a few counts were recorded for this clonotype. V and J are TRBV20-1 and TRBJ2-1; D unresolved. This CDR3 contains 14 residues. V was clipped by 0 bases and J by 8 bases, with 14 bases between them. Germline CDR1 reads DFQATT; CDR2 reads SNEGSKA (reference sequence). Here the CDR3 reads CSARDQPLRHEQFF. In DNA form, the CDR3 reads TGCAGTGCTAGAGATCAACCATTGCGGCATGAGCAGTTCTTC.

The chain links TRBV6-5 to TRBJ1-6, with TRBD1 matching over 7 bases. The trim removed 4 bases at V and 6 bases at J, leaving 9 bases unmatched. CDR3 length: 16 residues. The germline V gene encodes CDR1 MNHEY and CDR2 SVGAGI. CDR3 in amino acids: CASSSAGTAFNSPLHF. CDR3 in DNA: TGTGCCAGCAGTTCCGCCGGGACAGCCTTTAATTCACCCCTCCACTTT.